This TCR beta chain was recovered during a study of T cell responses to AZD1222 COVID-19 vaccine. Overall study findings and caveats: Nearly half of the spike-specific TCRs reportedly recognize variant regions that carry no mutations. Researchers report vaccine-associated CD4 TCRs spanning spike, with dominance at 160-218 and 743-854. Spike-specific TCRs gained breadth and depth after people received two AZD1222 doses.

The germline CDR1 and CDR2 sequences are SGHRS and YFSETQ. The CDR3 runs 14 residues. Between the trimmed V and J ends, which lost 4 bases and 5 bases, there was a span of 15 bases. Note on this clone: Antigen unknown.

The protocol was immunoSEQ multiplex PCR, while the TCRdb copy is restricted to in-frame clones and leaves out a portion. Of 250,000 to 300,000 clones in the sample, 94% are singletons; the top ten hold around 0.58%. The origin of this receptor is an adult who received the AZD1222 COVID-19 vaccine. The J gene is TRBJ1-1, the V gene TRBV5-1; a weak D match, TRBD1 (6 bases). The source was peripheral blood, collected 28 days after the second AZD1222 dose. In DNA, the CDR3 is TGCGCCAGCAGCCCTCAGGGGCGCGAGACTGAAGCTTTCTTT. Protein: CASSPQGRETEAFF. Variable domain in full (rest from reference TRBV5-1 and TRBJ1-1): KAGVTQTPRYLIKTRGQQVTLSCSPISGHRSVSWYQQTPGQGLQFLFEYFSETQRNKGNFPGRFSGRQFSNSRSEMNVSTLELGDSALYLCASSPQGRETEAFFGQGTRLTVV.